This TCR beta chain was recovered during a study of blood T cells in healthy people across ages. The authors ran a second PCR of 7 to 11 cycles using a sample-barcoded 5' primer and a J-beta primer mix. TCRdb called the 5' RACE reads again in MiXCR, with one record for every CDR3 protein. This sample yields 700,000 to 850,000 distinct CDR3 sequences, of which 53% are seen a single time; about two fifths belongs to the top ten. Sequenced: blood. The TCR comes from an elderly man in good health.

The CDR3 DNA is TGTGCCACTCTAGGTTGGGTCTATGGCTACACCTTC. Its translation is CATLGWVYGYTF. The V call is TRBV28, the J call TRBJ1-2; D is uncertain. The CDR3 runs to 12 residues. The germline CDR1 and CDR2 sequences are MDHEN and SYDVKM. Deletions cut 10 bases from V and 4 bases from J, with 13 bases between.